A selection of T cell receptor beta chains follows, all from one sample in a study of cytomegalovirus exposure and HLA in healthy donors. The repertoire was sequenced with immunoSEQ multiplex PCR; TCRdb's copy has only in-frame clones and lacks some. The sample yields 100,000 to 150,000 clones, roughly 78% seen once. Sequenced input: PBMCs. All receptors come from a man under 40 in good health and CMV-seropositive. CDR3s include the opening cysteine and the closing phenylalanine or tryptophan. A D gene is named only where the DNA matches it firmly. Some rows mark clone size as missing; the rest say once, few, many or name a class of expanded clone.

v_gene	j_gene	d_gene	abundance	CDR3aa	CDR3nt
TRBV27	TRBJ1-2	.	.	CASGPRGDPGYGYTF	TGTGCCAGCGGGCCCAGGGGCGACCCCGGGTATGGCTACACCTTC
TRBV7-6	TRBJ2-5	TRBD2	.	CASSAPSGFGTSGLPQYF	TGTGCCAGCAGCGCCCCCTCGGGATTCGGGACTAGCGGCTTGCCCCAGTACTTC
TRBV6-1	TRBJ1-3	.	.	CASQTVLDANTIYF	TGTGCCAGCCAGACAGTGTTGGATGCAAACACCATATATTTT
TRBV19	TRBJ1-2	.	.	CASSPTGSLGYTF	TGTGCCAGTAGTCCGACAGGCTCTCTTGGCTACACCTTC
TRBV6-6	TRBJ2-5	TRBD2	.	CASTGLAGGPAETQYF	TGTGCCAGCACCGGACTAGCGGGGGGGCCGGCAGAGACCCAGTACTTC
TRBV13	TRBJ2-2	TRBD2	.	CASSLARRLAQPNTGELFF	TGTGCCAGCAGCTTAGCCCGCAGACTAGCGCAGCCGAACACCGGGGAGCTGTTTTTT
TRBV7-2	TRBJ2-5	.	.	CASSKNNREPETQYF	TGTGCCAGCAGCAAGAATAACCGAGAGCCAGAGACCCAGTACTTC
TRBV29-1	TRBJ1-1	.	.	CSGTWSSRAFF	TGCAGCGGAACCTGGAGCTCTCGAGCTTTCTTT
TRBV10-3	TRBJ2-3	.	.	CAIRSLGDTDTQYF	TGTGCCATCAGGAGTTTAGGGGACACAGATACGCAGTATTTT
TRBV5-1	TRBJ1-1	.	.	CASSLGPRATEAFF	TGCGCCAGCAGCTTGGGCCCCAGGGCCACTGAAGCTTTCTTT
TRBV6-5	TRBJ1-2	.	.	CASSYGGGLNYGYTF	TGTGCCAGCAGTTACGGCGGCGGTCTTAACTATGGCTACACCTTC
TRBV4-1	TRBJ2-7	.	.	CASSQERGYEQYF	TGCGCCAGCAGCCAAGAACGAGGGTACGAGCAGTACTTC
TRBV15	TRBJ2-6	.	.	CATGVSGANGLTF	TGTGCCACCGGAGTCTCTGGGGCCAACGGCCTGACTTTC
TRBV9	TRBJ1-1	TRBD1	.	CASSRQGDTEAFF	TGTGCCAGCAGCCGACAGGGGGACACTGAAGCTTTCTTT
TRBV10-1	TRBJ1-1	.	.	CASSAVSFGAFF	TGCGCCAGCAGTGCGGTCTCCTTTGGAGCTTTCTTT
TRBV28	TRBJ1-1	.	.	CASRSPNTEAFF	TGTGCCAGCAGGAGCCCAAACACTGAAGCTTTCTTT
TRBV2	TRBJ1-1	TRBD1	few	CASSGPGGTGGLHTEAFF	TGTGCCAGCAGTGGCCCAGGGGGGACAGGGGGCCTTCACACTGAAGCTTTCTTT
TRBV29-1	TRBJ2-5	.	once	CSVDRARETQYF	TGCAGCGTTGACAGGGCGAGAGAGACCCAGTACTTC
TRBV27	TRBJ1-2	.	.	CASSSSQARVNYGYTF	TGTGCCAGCAGCTCCAGTCAAGCCAGGGTGAACTATGGCTACACCTTC
TRBV25-1	TRBJ1-1	TRBD1	.	CASIDRVYTEAFF	TGTGCCAGCATTGACAGGGTTTACACTGAAGCTTTCTTT
TRBV2	TRBJ2-3	TRBD1	.	CATIPGTGSTDTQYF	TGTGCCACCATCCCCGGGACAGGGAGCACAGATACGCAGTATTTT
TRBV7-9	TRBJ2-7	.	.	CASSISYEQYF	TGTGCCAGCAGCATATCCTACGAGCAGTACTTC
TRBV29-1	TRBJ2-1	.	.	CSVRTQLTSYNEQFF	TGCAGCGTCCGTACACAGTTGACCTCCTACAATGAGCAGTTCTTC
TRBV5-5	TRBJ2-7	.	few	CASSLGGSFNSYEQYF	TGTGCCAGCAGCTTGGGAGGGTCCTTTAACTCCTACGAGCAGTACTTC
TRBV4-1	TRBJ2-7	.	.	CASSQVYRVSYEQYF	TGCGCCAGCAGCCAAGTCTACAGGGTGTCCTACGAGCAGTACTTC
TRBV9	TRBJ2-5	TRBD2	.	CASSVRGGLQETQYF	TGTGCCAGCAGCGTCCGGGGGGGGCTTCAAGAGACCCAGTACTTC
TRBV6-5	TRBJ1-6	.	few	CATLWGHTNSPLHF	TGTGCCACCCTTTGGGGACATACAAATTCACCCCTCCACTTT
TRBV7-9	TRBJ2-2	.	.	CASSLTDTSGELFF	TGTGCCAGCAGCCTAACAGACACCTCCGGGGAGCTGTTTTTT
TRBV7-3	TRBJ2-1	TRBD2	.	CASSAQGTSGGALEQFF	TGTGCCAGCAGCGCCCAAGGGACTAGCGGGGGGGCCCTTGAGCAGTTCTTC
TRBV6-1	TRBJ1-5	.	.	CASRDSSNQPQHF	TGTGCCAGCCGCGACAGTTCCAATCAGCCCCAGCATTTT
TRBV7-3	TRBJ2-5	.	.	CASSPLGRGETQYF	TGTGCCAGCAGCCCCTTGGGGCGCGGAGAGACCCAGTACTTC
TRBV28	TRBJ2-6	TRBD2	.	CASNSPAGAGANVLTF	TGTGCCAGCAACAGCCCAGCGGGGGCTGGGGCCAACGTCCTGACTTTC
TRBV27	TRBJ2-7	TRBD1	.	CASSPGTGRYYEQYF	TGTGCCAGCAGTCCCGGGACAGGGAGGTACTACGAGCAGTACTTC
TRBV13	TRBJ1-1	TRBD1	.	CASSASSGGTEAFF	TGTGCCAGCAGCGCTTCCTCAGGGGGCACTGAAGCTTTCTTT
TRBV19	TRBJ1-2	.	.	CASSPNGQSFVRYGYTF	TGTGCCAGTAGTCCGAACGGACAGTCTTTTGTACGCTATGGCTACACCTTC
TRBV6-1	TRBJ2-2	TRBD1	once	CASRDRVFSTGELFF	TGTGCCAGCAGGGACAGGGTATTTTCTACCGGGGAGCTGTTTTTT
TRBV19	TRBJ1-2	TRBD1	.	CASSFLDRGLYGYTF	TGTGCCAGTAGTTTCCTGGACAGGGGACTCTATGGCTACACCTTC
TRBV5-1	TRBJ2-1	TRBD2	once	CASSLGTSGPHNEQFF	TGCGCCAGCAGCTTGGGGACTAGCGGGCCTCACAATGAGCAGTTCTTC
TRBV7-9	TRBJ2-1	TRBD1	.	CASSFPTGGSSYNEQFF	TGTGCCAGCAGCTTCCCGACAGGGGGTAGCTCCTACAATGAGCAGTTCTTC
TRBV10-3	TRBJ2-1	TRBD2	.	CATLPGGSYNEQFF	TGTGCCACCTTGCCGGGAGGCTCCTACAATGAGCAGTTCTTC
TRBV5-1	TRBJ1-2	TRBD1	.	CASSLGQASGYTF	TGCGCCAGCAGCCTGGGACAGGCTTCTGGCTACACCTTC
TRBV19	TRBJ1-1	TRBD1	once	CASSFRQGLNTEAFF	TGTGCCAGTAGTTTCAGACAGGGCTTGAACACTGAAGCTTTCTTT
TRBV2	TRBJ1-5	.	.	CASSRGDRSNQPQHF	TGTGCCAGTTCCCGGGGAGATCGAAGCAATCAGCCCCAGCATTTT
TRBV29-1	TRBJ2-1	TRBD2	.	CSVLAGQAGEQFF	TGCAGCGTTTTAGCGGGCCAGGCCGGTGAGCAGTTCTTC
TRBV6-4	TRBJ1-1	.	.	CASSDRLSPEAFF	TGTGCCAGCAGTGACAGACTCTCCCCCGAAGCTTTCTTT
TRBV10-1	TRBJ2-7	.	.	CASSEAYEQYF	TGCGCCAGCAGTGAGGCCTACGAGCAGTACTTC
TRBV11-3	TRBJ2-7	.	.	CASSLSGYEQYF	TGTGCCAGCAGCTTGTCGGGGTACGAGCAGTACTTC
TRBV6-6	TRBJ1-4	.	few	CASRDTSPTNEKLFF	TGTGCCAGCAGGGACACTTCTCCAACTAATGAAAAACTGTTTTTT
TRBV5-6	TRBJ2-7	.	.	CASSSFYHEQYF	TGTGCCAGCAGCTCCTTCTACCACGAGCAGTACTTC
TRBV11-3	TRBJ2-1	.	.	CASSLGRLHYGEQFF	TGTGCCAGCAGCTTGGGGAGGCTTCATTACGGTGAGCAGTTCTTC
TRBV19	TRBJ1-5	.	.	CASNRPGNNQPQHF	TGTGCCTCAAACCGGCCAGGGAACAATCAGCCCCAGCATTTT
TRBV5-1	TRBJ2-2	.	.	CASSKDTNTGELFF	TGCGCCAGCAGCAAAGACACAAACACCGGGGAGCTGTTTTTT
TRBV6-1	TRBJ1-6	.	.	CASSEASGQGNSPLHF	TGTGCCAGCAGTGAAGCGTCTGGACAAGGGAATTCACCCCTCCACTTT
TRBV9	TRBJ2-3	TRBD2	.	CASSSTGSGGLDTQYF	TGTGCCAGCAGCTCCACGGGTAGCGGGGGACTAGATACGCAGTATTTT
TRBV11-3	TRBJ2-3	TRBD1	.	CASSLGRGQGVADTQYF	TGTGCCAGCAGCTTGGGACGGGGACAGGGTGTTGCAGATACGCAGTATTTT
TRBV9	TRBJ2-3	TRBD2	few	CASSPGLASSTDTQYF	TGTGCCAGCAGCCCCGGACTAGCGTCGTCCACAGATACGCAGTATTTT
TRBV2	TRBJ1-6	TRBD1	.	CASSEFTLAGGSYNSPLHF	TGTGCCAGCAGTGAATTTACCCTGGCAGGGGGCTCCTATAATTCACCCCTCCACTTT
TRBV10-3	TRBJ2-7	.	.	CAISSSGSYEQYF	TGTGCCATCAGCTCAAGCGGATCCTACGAGCAGTACTTC
TRBV6-1	TRBJ2-5	TRBD2	.	CASSEPGLAEQETQYF	TGTGCCAGCAGTGAACCGGGACTAGCAGAGCAAGAGACCCAGTACTTC
TRBV5-1	TRBJ2-1	TRBD2	once	CASSLRGGGGSYNEQFF	TGCGCCAGCAGCTTGAGGGGTGGCGGGGGGTCCTACAATGAGCAGTTCTTC